The 2 T cell receptor beta chains listed next were all sequenced from one sample in a study of cytomegalovirus exposure and HLA in healthy donors. It was with 60 Vbeta and 13 Jbeta primers that the PCR ran. Assay used: immunoSEQ multiplex PCR; TCRdb lists only in-frame clones, some missing. The table lists about 160,000 clones, around four fifths of them singletons. The material sequenced was PBMCs. Receptors originate from a middle-aged man in good health and CMV-seropositive.

The chain employs TRBV6-6 and TRBJ2-7, with D possibly matching TRBD1 (5 bases). Deletions cut 2 bases from V and 2 bases from J, with 10 bases between. Germline V gene data show CDR1 as MNHNY and CDR2 as SVGAGI (reference sequence). This CDR3 spans 14 amino acids. Here the CDR3 reads CASSYPDSTYEQYF. For the CDR3, the DNA is TGTGCCAGCAGTTACCCTGACAGTACCTACGAGCAGTACTTC.

The chain employs TRBV6-6 and TRBJ1-2; the match to TRBD1 covers 7 bases. The V and J ends lost 7 bases and 7 bases, in that order; junction bases with no gene match: 15. This CDR3 has 15 amino acids. Looked up from germline, CDR1 is MNHNY and CDR2 is SVGAGI (reference sequence). DNA of the CDR3: TGTGCCAGCATTTTCGCCTATGACAGGGTATCTGGCTACACCTTC. Amino acid sequence: CASIFAYDRVSGYTF.